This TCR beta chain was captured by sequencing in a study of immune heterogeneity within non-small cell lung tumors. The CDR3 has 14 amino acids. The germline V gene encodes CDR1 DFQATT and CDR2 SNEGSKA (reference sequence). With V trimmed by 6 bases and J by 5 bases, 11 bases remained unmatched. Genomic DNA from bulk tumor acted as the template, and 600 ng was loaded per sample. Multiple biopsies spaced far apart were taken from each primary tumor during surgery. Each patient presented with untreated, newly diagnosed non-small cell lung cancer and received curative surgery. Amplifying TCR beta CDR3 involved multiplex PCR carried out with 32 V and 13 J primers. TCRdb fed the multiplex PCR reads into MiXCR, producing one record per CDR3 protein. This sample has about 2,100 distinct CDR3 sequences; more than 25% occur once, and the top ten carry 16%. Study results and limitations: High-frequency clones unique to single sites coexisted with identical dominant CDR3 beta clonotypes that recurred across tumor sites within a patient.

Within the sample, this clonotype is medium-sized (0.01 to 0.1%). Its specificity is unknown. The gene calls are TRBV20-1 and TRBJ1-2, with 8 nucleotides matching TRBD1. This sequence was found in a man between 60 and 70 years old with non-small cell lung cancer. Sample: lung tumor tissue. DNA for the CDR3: TGCAGTGCCATTAGGGACAGGCCGCTTTATGGCTACACCTTC. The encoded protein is CSAIRDRPLYGYTF.